The 25 T cell receptor beta chains reported below all come from one sample, sequenced in a study of blood T cell repertoires in COVID-19. TCRdb's copy holds only in-frame clones and misses some; the assay was immunoSEQ multiplex PCR. The repertoire includes roughly 180,000 clones, more than 70% of them detected once, and around 8% sits in the top ten. Sequencing was done on a sample of peripheral blood. The receptors stem from a woman in her sixties or seventies with acute or convalescent COVID-19.

The chain combines TRBV28 with TRBJ2-7, with TRBD1 identical over 12 bases. The CDR3 loop spans 16 amino acids. Germline V gene data show CDR1 as MDHEN and CDR2 as SYDVKM. V gave up 4 bases and J gave up 5 bases; unmatched junction bases: 9. The CDR3 DNA reads as TGTGCCAGCAGTTCAATGGGGACAGGGGGCAGAGACGAGCAGTACTTC. Translated: CASSSMGTGGRDEQYF.

This chain links TRBV19 with TRBJ1-2, with unresolved D. This CDR3 is built from 13 residues. Germline lookup yields CDR1 LNHDA and CDR2 SQIVND (reference sequence). The V end was cut by 7 bases, the J end by 4 bases, with 13 bases between. The CDR3: CASNPGRSYGYTF. CDR3 sequence (DNA): TGTGCCAGTAACCCTGGGAGATCCTATGGCTACACCTTC.

CDR3 residues: CASSSLRSQGQTKNIQYF. DNA for the CDR3: TGTGCCAGCAGCTCCTTAAGATCTCAGGGGCAAACCAAAAACATTCAGTACTTC. The chain carries TRBV7-9 and TRBJ2-4; possible D gene TRBD1, 6 bases. The CDR3 covers 18 residues. Trimming left V 4 bases short and J 2 bases short, with 21 bases between. CDR1 is SEHNR, CDR2 FQNEAQ, per germline (reference sequence).

The V gene is TRBV15, the J gene TRBJ1-4; 7 bases match TRBD1. The germline gives CDR1 LNHNV, CDR2 YYDKDF (reference sequence). V trimming: 5 bases; J trimming: 5 bases; junction bases outside the gene matches: 8. The CDR3 is 15 amino acids. The CDR3 is CATSRTRDRNEKLFF. CDR3 nucleotide sequence: TGTGCCACCAGCCGTACCCGGGACAGAAATGAAAAACTGTTTTTT.

The V call is TRBV19, the J call TRBJ2-2; 10 bases agree with TRBD2. V lost 5 bases, J lost 6 bases, and 9 bases stayed unmatched. Germline V gives CDR1 LNHDA, CDR2 SQIVND (reference sequence). The CDR3 has 16 residues. This chain's CDR3 is CASSARTSGSAGELFF. For the CDR3, the DNA is TGTGCCAGTAGTGCCAGGACTAGCGGCTCCGCCGGGGAGCTGTTTTTT.

V gene TRBV9 combines with J gene TRBJ2-3; TRBD2 agrees at 8 bases. The CDR3 sequence is 16 residues long. V dropped 1 base and J dropped 0; count of bases not matched to a gene: 4. Germline CDR1 reads SGDLS; CDR2 reads YYNGEE. The DNA for the CDR3 is TGTGCCAGCAGCGTATCGGCTAGCGGGAGCACAGATACGCAGTATTTT. Its protein product is CASSVSASGSTDTQYF.

This chain links TRBV30 with TRBJ2-1; 8 bases fit TRBD2. The germline gives CDR1 GTSNPN, CDR2 SVGIG (reference sequence). This CDR3 region has 15 residues. With V trimmed by 0 bases and J by 7 bases, 8 bases remained unmatched. The CDR3, as DNA: TGTGCCTGGAGTGTAGGGACTAGGGTGGGAAATGAGCAGTTCTTC. It is translated as CAWSVGTRVGNEQFF.

This clone has just one count. V usage is TRBV2 and J usage is TRBJ1-3, with 9 bases aligning to TRBD1. This CDR3 is built from 20 residues. J lost 2 bases, V lost 5 bases, and 19 bases had no gene match. Germline assignment: CDR1 SNHLY and CDR2 FYNNEI. CDR3: CASSNRGPPPTLLPGNTIYF. As DNA, the CDR3 is TGTGCCAGCAGTAACAGGGGGCCCCCTCCTACCCTACTCCCTGGAAACACCATATATTTT.

The chain links TRBV19 to TRBJ2-3; D is ambiguous. Trimming shortened V by 3 bases and J by 5 bases, and 6 bases separated the two germline ends. This CDR3 is 12 amino acids long. Per germline, CDR1 LNHDA and CDR2 SQIVND (reference sequence). The CDR3 region is CASSITVDTQYF. DNA of the CDR3: TGTGCCAGTAGTATTACGGTAGATACGCAGTATTTT.

This sequence joins TRBV6-5 and TRBJ1-1, with D possibly matching TRBD1 (6 bases). Trimming stripped 6 bases from V and 1 base from J, with 9 bases between. This CDR3 is built from 13 residues. From germline, CDR1 is MNHEY and CDR2 SVGAGI. CDR3 residues: CASSIQGNTEAFF. The CDR3 DNA follows: TGTGCCAGCAGCATACAGGGGAACACTGAAGCTTTCTTT.

The gene calls are TRBV18 and TRBJ2-7, with D perhaps matching TRBD2 (6 bases). CDR3 length: 15 residues. The germline CDR1 and CDR2 sequences are KGHSH and LQKENI. Trimming cost V 1 base and J 2 bases, with 12 bases left between them. CDR3 residues: CASSPLFSSAYEQYF. CDR3 DNA: TGTGCCAGCTCACCACTTTTTTCTAGCGCCTACGAGCAGTACTTC.

The chain joins TRBV5-1 to TRBJ1-1; D unresolved. This CDR3 is built from 12 residues. CDR1 is SGHRS and CDR2 is YFSETQ in the germline V gene. Between the trimmed V and J ends, which lost 3 bases and 7 bases, there was a span of 10 bases. The CDR3 nucleotides read TGCGCCAGCAGCTCCCCCCCCGGTGAAGCTTTCTTT. Its protein product is CASSSPPGEAFF.

This clone was seen a handful of times. This rearrangement joins TRBV11-2 to TRBJ2-7; a possible D gene is TRBD2 (6 bases). The CDR3 contains 14 residues. Trimming shortened V by 5 bases and J by 1 base, and 12 bases separated the two germline ends. CDR1 and CDR2 (germline): SGHAT, FQNNGV. As DNA, the CDR3 is TGTGCCAGCAGCCCGGGACTTTCATCCTACGAGCAGTACGTC. Protein: CASSPGLSSYEQYV.

The chain combines TRBV2 with TRBJ2-7; weak D call: TRBD2 (5 bases). The germline V gene encodes CDR1 SNHLY and CDR2 FYNNEI. Trimming left V 10 bases short and J 3 bases short, with 13 bases between. This CDR3 region has 12 residues. In nucleotides, the CDR3 is TGTGCCACCGGAGGACTTTTCTACGAGCAGTACTTC. Protein product: CATGGLFYEQYF.

The CDR3 sequence: CSATVGDEQFF. In nucleotides, the CDR3 is TGCAGTGCCACAGTTGGCGATGAGCAGTTCTTC. The chain carries TRBV20-1 and TRBJ2-1; D uncertain. This CDR3 has 11 residues. Germline V gene data show CDR1 as DFQATT and CDR2 as SNEGSKA (reference sequence). V lost 6 bases and J lost 8, with 11 bases in between.

The chain has TRBV21-1 and TRBJ2-7; the table's D call TRBD1 went unverified against the DNA. TRBV21-1 is assigned pseudogene status. The CDR3 is 14 amino acids. For the CDR3, the DNA is TGTGCCAGCAGAAGCCATCGGGACAGACGCGAGCAGTACGTC. It is translated as CASRSHRDRREQYV.

The genes are TRBV30 and TRBJ2-3; D ambiguous. The CDR3 spans 12 residues. Trimming took off 3 bases at V and 4 bases at J, with 8 bases between the two ends. Germline lookup yields CDR1 GTSNPN and CDR2 SVGIG (reference sequence). CDR3 sequence (DNA): TGTGCCTGGAGGGTCCTAGCAGATACGCAGTATTTT. This encodes CAWRVLADTQYF. Drawing the rest from reference TRBV30 and TRBJ2-3, the complete variable domain is SQTIHQWPATLVQPVGSPLSLECTVEGTSNPNLYWYRQAAGRGLQLLFYSVGIGQISSEVPQNLSASRPQDRQFILSSKKLLLSDSGFYLCAWRVLADTQYFGPGTRLTVL.

The CDR3 reads CAWSPTGGTNEKLFF. CDR3 coding DNA: TGTGCCTGGAGTCCCACAGGGGGAACTAATGAAAAACTGTTTTTT. The rearrangement links TRBV30 to TRBJ1-4; TRBD1 matches at 8 bases. The ends lost 2 bases at V and 1 base at J; junction bases unmatched: 3. Germline-derived CDR1 and CDR2 are GTSNPN and SVGIG (reference sequence). This CDR3 is built from 15 residues.

This clone came up a few times. This chain joins TRBV11-3 and TRBJ2-2, with TRBD1 identical over 9 bases. This CDR3 is built from 13 residues. V was pared by 4 bases and J by 8 bases, with 2 bases of the junction left unmatched. Germline CDR1 SGHNT, CDR2 YENEEA. The CDR3 spells CASSWDRAGELFF. DNA for the CDR3: TGTGCCAGCAGCTGGGACAGGGCAGGGGAGCTGTTTTTT. Full variable domain (missing parts from reference TRBV11-3 and TRBJ2-2): EAGVVQSPRYKIIEKKQPVAFWCNPISGHNTLYWYLQNLGQGPELLIRYENEEAVDDSQLPKDRFSAERLKGVDSTLKIQPAELGDSAVYLCASSWDRAGELFFGEGSRLTVL.

V is TRBV25-1 and J is TRBJ2-7, with 8 bases aligning to TRBD1. The germline V gene encodes CDR1 MGHDK and CDR2 SYGVNS. With 5 bases clipped from V and 1 base from J, the junction kept 13 bases outside the gene matches. The CDR3 spans 17 residues. The CDR3 loop reads CASSTQGGQGRSYEQYF. The CDR3 DNA reads as TGTGCCAGCAGTACACAAGGCGGACAGGGAAGATCCTACGAGCAGTACTTC.

The chain joins TRBV2 to TRBJ1-5, with TRBD1 as a possible D gene (5 bases). V was pared by 3 bases and J by 0 bases, with 9 bases between. Per germline, CDR1 SNHLY and CDR2 FYNNEI. The CDR3 loop spans 15 amino acids. The CDR3 DNA follows: TGTGCCAGCAGTGACGGGGGTACTAGCAATCAGCCCCAGCATTTT. Protein sequence: CASSDGGTSNQPQHF.

The V gene is TRBV2, the J gene TRBJ2-4, with D perhaps TRBD1 (6 bases). Germline assignment: CDR1 SNHLY and CDR2 FYNNEI. The CDR3 consists of 13 residues. Trimming pared 8 bases from V and 2 bases from J, leaving 10 bases between. The CDR3 region is CASAGQPKNIQYF. CDR3 coding DNA: TGTGCCAGCGCTGGACAGCCCAAAAACATTCAGTACTTC.

The chain combines TRBV24-1 with TRBJ1-5, with D perhaps TRBD1 (6 bases). Germline V gives CDR1 KGHDR, CDR2 SFDVKD. Trimming removed 6 bases at V and 3 bases at J, with 11 bases between. This CDR3 region has 14 residues. The CDR3 sequence: CATSTGQTNQPQHF. CDR3 in DNA: TGTGCCACCAGTACCGGACAGACCAATCAGCCCCAGCATTTT.

The V gene is TRBV20-1, the J gene TRBJ2-7; 7 positions match TRBD1. Germline V gene data show CDR1 as DFQATT and CDR2 as SNEGSKA (reference sequence). The CDR3 extends over 11 amino acids. Trimming at V came to 6 bases and at J to 4 bases, leaving 3 bases not matched to a gene. CDR3 coding DNA: TGCAGTGCGGGCAGGGGGTACGAGCAGTACGTC. This codes for CSAGRGYEQYV.

This chain uses TRBV13 with TRBJ1-2, with a possible D match to TRBD1 (5 bases). V dropped 2 bases and J dropped 7 bases, with 17 bases sitting between them. This CDR3 is built from 15 residues. Germline assignment: CDR1 PRHDT and CDR2 FYEKMQ (reference sequence). The CDR3 DNA reads TGTGCCAGCAGCTTAAGCGCCCTGGGCGGGGGTGGCTACACCTTC. Protein: CASSLSALGGGGYTF. The full variable domain, rest sourced from reference TRBV13 and TRBJ1-2, is AAGVIQSPRHLIKEKRETATLKCYPIPRHDTVYWYQQGPGQDPQFLISFYEKMQSDKGSIPDRFSAQQFSDYHSELNMSSLELGDSALYFCASSLSALGGGGYTFGSGTRLTVV.